One sample yielded the 30 T cell receptor beta chains listed below, sequenced in a study of post-analysis software for immune sequencing data. For these receptors, no antigen is known. General study results and limits: In patients, TRBV5-6, TRBV5-1 and TRBV20-1 belonged to five TRBV segments found more frequently than in controls.

cDNA libraries of TCR beta carried unique molecular identifiers. MiXCR, run by TCRdb on the PCR reads, gives a single entry per CDR3 protein. The sample lists approximately 260,000 distinct CDR3 sequences, just over 35% occurring once. The sequenced sample consisted of blood. The receptors originated from a girl between 10 and 17 years old with multiple sclerosis.

This clonotype appeared once. This chain connects TRBV5-1 to TRBJ2-7; D is perhaps TRBD2 (5 bases). Trimming removed 0 bases at V and 2 bases at J, with 9 bases between. CDR3 length equals 14 residues. CDR1 SGHRS and CDR2 YFSETQ come from the germline V gene. CDR3 in DNA: TGCGCCAGCAGCTTGGAACGGGGAGCCTACGAGCAGTACTTC. This encodes CASSLERGAYEQYF.

This sequence joins TRBV2 and TRBJ1-2; 9 positions match TRBD1. The V and J ends lost 6 bases and 1 base, in that order; junction bases with no gene match: 6. Germline lookup yields CDR1 SNHLY and CDR2 FYNNEI. This CDR3 is 15 amino acids long. CDR3 DNA sequence: TGTGCCAGCAGAAAGGACAGGGGAAATAACTATGGCTACACCTTC. Amino acid sequence: CASRKDRGNNYGYTF.

The sample holds many counts of this clonotype. The chain uses TRBV7-2 and TRBJ2-4; 10 nucleotides match TRBD1. The CDR3 extends over 14 amino acids. V shed 5 bases and J 6 bases; nucleotides not matched to a gene: 4. CDR1 and CDR2 (germline): SGHTA, FQGNSA. The CDR3 is CASSRDRGRNIQYF. The DNA of the CDR3 is TGTGCCAGCAGCCGAGACAGGGGGCGAAACATTCAGTACTTC. Together with reference TRBV7-2 and TRBJ2-4, the CDR3 gives the full variable domain: GAGVSQSPSNKVTEKGKDVELRCDPISGHTALYWYRQSLGQGLEFLIYFQGNSAPDKSGLPSDRFSAERTGGSVSTLTIQRTQQEDSAVYLCASSRDRGRNIQYFGAGTRLSVL.

This chain uses TRBV28 with TRBJ2-7; D could derive from TRBD1 or TRBD2 (5 bases each). V was clipped by 5 bases and J by 0 bases, with 20 bases between them. The CDR3 loop spans 17 amino acids. CDR1 MDHEN and CDR2 SYDVKM come from the germline V gene. The CDR3: CASSPYSGAPSSYEQYF. The CDR3 bases are TGTGCCAGCAGTCCATATTCCGGGGCACCGAGCTCCTACGAGCAGTACTTC.

This clonotype was seen at least ten times. The V call is TRBV5-5, the J call TRBJ2-1; 10 bases match TRBD2. CDR1 and CDR2 (germline): SGHKS, YYEKEE (reference sequence). V trimming: 4 bases; J trimming: 7 bases; junction bases outside the gene matches: 5. The length of the CDR3 is 14 residues. CDR3 sequence: CASSPAGGINEQFF. In DNA, the CDR3 is TGTGCCAGCAGCCCAGCGGGGGGGATTAATGAGCAGTTCTTC.

The table lists this clonotype with a count of one. A much larger clone differs by one base, so this may be a read error. The CDR3 region has the DNA TGTGCCAGCAGCCATGGTAGGGGGAGCAGGGGCTATGGCTACACCTTC. Translated: CASSHGRGSRGYGYTF. The gene calls are TRBV5-5 and TRBJ1-2, with a tentative D call TRBD1 (6 bases). Germline V gene sequence: CDR1 SGHKS, CDR2 YYEKEE (reference sequence). The CDR3 extends over 16 amino acids. V was cut by 4 bases and J by 4 bases, with 20 bases left in between.

The rearrangement links TRBV10-3 to TRBJ2-5; 8 bases map to TRBD2. The DNA end is more similar to TRBJ2-7, so the J call may be wrong. Germline CDR1 is ENHRY and CDR2 is SYGVKD. CDR3 size: 13 residues. CDR3 sequence reads: CAISSGRTHEQYF. CDR3 nucleotides: TGTGCCATCAGTAGCGGGAGAACACACGAGCAGTACTTC.

This clonotype was recorded at least ten times. CDR3 sequence: CSAPLPGQGANEQFF. CDR3 DNA sequence: TGCAGTGCTCCACTTCCGGGACAGGGGGCCAATGAGCAGTTCTTC. The chain is built from TRBV20-1 and TRBJ2-1, with 12 bases matching TRBD1. This CDR3 region has 15 residues. V lost 5 bases to trimming and J lost 6 bases; unmatched junction nucleotides: 8. The germline V gene has CDR1 DFQATT and CDR2 SNEGSKA (reference sequence).

This clonotype has ten or more counts. The chain joins TRBV5-6 to TRBJ1-1; 9 bases match TRBD1. Germline CDR1 and CDR2: SGHDT and YYEEEE. V was pared by 4 bases and J by 6 bases, with 4 bases of the junction left unmatched. The length of the CDR3 is 13 residues. The DNA of the CDR3 is TGTGCCAGCAGCAGGGACAGGGCAGCTGAAGCTTTCTTT. Protein product: CASSRDRAAEAFF.

A note on this clonotype: This may arise from a read error, as a much more abundant clone is one base away. CDR3 region: CASSPRGSGQGTQYF. The CDR3 DNA sequence: TGTGCCAGCAGCCCCCGGGGTAGCGGGCAAGGGACCCAGTACTTC. The V and J genes are TRBV9 and TRBJ2-5, with 7 bases identical to TRBD2. Germline CDR1 reads SGDLS; CDR2 reads YYNGEE. This CDR3 is built from 15 residues. The full variable domain, rest sourced from reference TRBV9 and TRBJ2-5, is DSGVTQTPKHLITATGQRVTLRCSPRSGDLSVYWYQQSLDQGLQFLIQYYNGEERAKGNILERFSAQQFPDLHSELNLSSLELGDSALYFCASSPRGSGQGTQYFGPGTRLLVL.

The J gene is TRBJ2-3, the V gene TRBV11-3; TRBD2 matches 12 bases. Germline loops: CDR1 SGHNT, CDR2 YENEEA. V trimming: 6 bases; J trimming: 4 bases; junction bases outside the gene matches: 11. This CDR3 is built from 17 residues. CDR3 DNA: TGTGCCAGCAGTTTAAGAACCGGGACTAGCGGGTCAGATACGCAGTATTTT. It codes for CASSLRTGTSGSDTQYF. The whole variable domain, remainder taken from reference TRBV11-3 and TRBJ2-3, is EAGVVQSPRYKIIEKKQPVAFWCNPISGHNTLYWYLQNLGQGPELLIRYENEEAVDDSQLPKDRFSAERLKGVDSTLKIQPAELGDSAVYLCASSLRTGTSGSDTQYFGPGTRLTVL.

As concerns this clonotype: The junction and the germline gene differ at one end; a read error may be behind it. CDR3 protein: CAGSHRGSTDTQYF. The CDR3, as DNA: TGTGCCGGCAGCCACCGGGGGAGCACAGATACGCAGTATTTT. J is TRBJ2-3 and V is TRBV6-6; a possible D gene is TRBD2 (6 bases). There are 14 residues in the CDR3. In germline, CDR1 is MNHNY, CDR2 SVGAGI (reference sequence).

In DNA, the CDR3 is TGTGCCAGCAGCTTAGTGGGCGACACAGCCTACGAGCAGTACTTC. Protein sequence: CASSLVGDTAYEQYF. This chain links TRBV7-6 with TRBJ2-7; D is unresolved. The germline gives CDR1 SGHVS, CDR2 FNYEAQ. The CDR3 covers 15 residues. The germline V and J ends were trimmed by 1 base and 2 bases, with 12 bases remaining between them.

This clonotype has a handful of counts. J is TRBJ1-2 and V is TRBV7-9, with D possibly matching TRBD1 (5 bases). CDR3 size: 13 residues. Germline V gene data show CDR1 as SEHNR and CDR2 as FQNEAQ (reference sequence). The germline V and J ends were trimmed by 5 bases and 8 bases, with 15 bases remaining between them. For the CDR3, the DNA is TGTGCCAGCAGCCCCCCGGGACTCTACGGCTACACCTTC. Its protein is CASSPPGLYGYTF.

This rearrangement joins TRBV6-5 to TRBJ2-3; 11 bases fit TRBD2. CDR1 is MNHEY and CDR2 is SVGAGI in the germline V gene. This CDR3 is built from 17 residues. J lost 3 bases, V lost 0 bases, and 5 bases had no gene match. CDR3 DNA: TGTGCCAGCAGTTACTCGACTAGCGGGATATCTACAGATACGCAGTATTTT. It translates to CASSYSTSGISTDTQYF.

Turning to this clonotype: This may stem from a read error, because a much larger clone lies one nucleotide away. The rearrangement uses TRBV7-3 and TRBJ2-1, with 7 bases that match TRBD2. The DNA end lines up better with TRBJ2-7; the J call may be wrong. This CDR3 is 15 amino acids long. The germline CDR1 and CDR2 sequences are SGHTA and FQGTGA. In DNA, the CDR3 is TGTGCCAGCAGCTTAATGGCTAGCGGATACAATGAGCAGTACTTC. As protein: CASSLMASGYNEQYF.

This clonotype was picked up a small number of times. V and J are TRBV29-1 and TRBJ2-2; no firm D call. CDR1 is SQVTM and CDR2 is ANQGSEA in the germline V gene. V lost 6 bases and J lost 1, with 12 bases in between. CDR3 length equals 14 residues. CDR3 sequence reads: CSVGRVGNTGELFF. In DNA, the CDR3 is TGCAGCGTCGGACGCGTGGGGAACACCGGGGAGCTGTTTTTT.

This clonotype turned up a few times. This chain joins TRBV29-1 and TRBJ1-2; D is possibly TRBD1 (6 bases). The V and J ends lost 3 bases and 4 bases respectively, with 12 bases between them. Germline assignment: CDR1 SQVTM and CDR2 ANQGSEA. The CDR3 has 13 residues. The CDR3 sequence: CSVDAQGGYGYTF. Here the CDR3 DNA reads TGCAGCGTTGACGCACAGGGAGGCTATGGCTACACCTTC.

This clonotype was seen repeatedly, ten times or more. J is TRBJ2-3 and V is TRBV10-3; 8 bases are shared with TRBD1. The CDR3 is 15 amino acids. J was trimmed by 4 bases and V by 4 bases; bases with no gene match: 7. The germline gives CDR1 ENHRY, CDR2 SYGVKD. The DNA of the CDR3 is TGTGCCATCAGTGGAGTCAGGGGGCTCTCAGATACGCAGTATTTT. The encoded protein is CAISGVRGLSDTQYF.

This clonotype appeared a few times. A read error may produce the germline difference seen at one junction end. The chain uses TRBV7-6 and TRBJ1-6, with D unclear. Germline V CDR1 and CDR2: SGHVS, FNYEAQ. This CDR3 spans 17 amino acids. The CDR3 loop is CASSLASATREGSPPHF. CDR3 coding DNA: TGTGCCAGCAGCTTAGCGTCAGCGACTCGGGAAGGATCACCCCCCCACTTT. Looking up the rest from reference TRBV7-6 and TRBJ1-6 gives the full variable domain: GAGVSQSPRYKVTKRGQDVALRCDPISGHVSLYWYRQALGQGPEFLTYFNYEAQQDKSGLPNDRFSAERPEGSISTLTIQRTEQRDSAMYRCASSLASATREGSPPHFGNGTRLTVT.

This clonotype was seen only a few times. V and J are TRBV4-1 and TRBJ1-5; D is undetermined. Trimming shortened V by 0 bases and J by 3 bases, and 6 bases separated the two germline ends. The CDR3 sequence is 14 residues long. Germline CDR1 and CDR2: MGHRA and YSYEKL. CDR3 in DNA: TGCGCCAGCAGCCAAGATTGGGACAATCAGCCCCAGCATTTT. This gives the protein CASSQDWDNQPQHF.

This clonotype was counted at least ten times. The gene calls are TRBV20-1 and TRBJ1-1; D may be TRBD1 (5 bases). The CDR3 runs 15 residues. V was trimmed by 5 bases and J by 4 bases, leaving 20 bases between them. The germline V gene has CDR1 DFQATT and CDR2 SNEGSKA (reference sequence). CDR3: CSAQYPGGAGTEAFF. Written as DNA, the CDR3 is TGCAGTGCTCAATACCCGGGCGGGGCCGGCACTGAAGCTTTCTTT.

As regards this clonotype: This may come from a read error, since a much larger clone is one base off. The rearrangement links TRBV11-3 to TRBJ2-3; TRBD2 is a possible D gene (5 bases). This CDR3 contains 17 residues. Germline CDR1 SGHNT, CDR2 YENEEA. CDR3 DNA: TGTGCCAGCAGCTCAAAGACACGGGGTGTGAGCACAGATATGCAGTATTTT. Protein: CASSSKTRGVSTDMQYF.

A remark on this clonotype: One base away lies a much larger clone, so this may be a sequencing read error. This rearrangement joins TRBV5-1 to TRBJ2-7, with D perhaps matching TRBD2 (6 bases). CDR1 and CDR2 (germline): SGHRS, YFSETQ. V gave up 4 bases and J gave up 10 bases, with 21 bases separating them. This CDR3 is 14 amino acids long. CDR3 protein: CASSPLADQEAQYF. The CDR3 DNA follows: TGCGCCAGCAGCCCCTTAGCGGACCAAGAGGCCCAGTACTTC.

This clonotype appeared many times. The chain uses TRBV20-1 and TRBJ2-5; D is unclear. This CDR3 comprises 13 residues. V lost 6 bases to trimming and J lost 2 bases, with 13 bases between them. Per germline, CDR1 DFQATT and CDR2 SNEGSKA (reference sequence). In DNA, the CDR3 is TGCAGTGCCGATGTGACCGTACAAGAGACCCAGTACTTC. As protein: CSADVTVQETQYF.

This clonotype was picked up many times. The chain uses TRBV7-9 and TRBJ1-1; D possibly corresponds to TRBD1 (6 bases). CDR3 length: 15 amino acids. Looked up from germline, CDR1 is SEHNR and CDR2 is FQNEAQ (reference sequence). Trimming took 4 bases from V and 1 from J, leaving 13 bases between them. DNA for the CDR3: TGTGCCAGCAGCTCAGCAGTGACAGGGAACACTGAAGCTTTCTTT. This gives the protein CASSSAVTGNTEAFF.

V gene TRBV18 combines with J gene TRBJ2-3; no firm D call. From germline, CDR1 is KGHSH and CDR2 LQKENI. Trimming cost V 2 bases and J 4 bases, with 4 bases left between them. CDR3 length: 12 residues. The chain's CDR3 is CASSPNSDTQYF. Here the CDR3 DNA reads TGTGCCAGCTCACCAAATTCAGATACGCAGTATTTT.

This clonotype came up many times. The chain combines TRBV10-3 with TRBJ1-6; 7 bases map to TRBD1. V dropped 3 bases and J dropped 9; count of bases not matched to a gene: 2. Per the germline V gene, CDR1 is ENHRY and CDR2 is SYGVKD. The CDR3 consists of 13 residues. The CDR3 loop reads CAISDDRASPLHF. In nucleotides, the CDR3 is TGTGCCATCAGTGACGACAGGGCTTCACCCCTCCACTTT.

The sample holds many counts of this clonotype. The V and J genes are TRBV7-9 and TRBJ1-6, with a weak D call TRBD1 (5 bases). Per germline, CDR1 SEHNR and CDR2 FQNEAQ (reference sequence). The CDR3 has 13 residues. V lost 6 bases to trimming and J lost 7 bases, with 10 bases between them. CDR3 nucleotide sequence: TGTGCCAGCAGAAGGGACTTAAATTCACCCCTCCACTTT. This encodes CASRRDLNSPLHF.

This clonotype was observed at least ten times. The chain joins TRBV20-1 to TRBJ2-3, with TRBD2 identical over 9 bases. Looked up from germline, CDR1 is DFQATT and CDR2 is SNEGSKA (reference sequence). The V gene end was trimmed by 3 bases and the J gene end by 0 bases; junction bases not matched to a gene: 7. The CDR3 covers 16 residues. The CDR3 DNA reads TGCAGTGCTAGGGCTCTAGCGGGGACTAGCACAGATACGCAGTATTTT. Amino acid sequence: CSARALAGTSTDTQYF.